This T cell receptor (beta chain) was captured by sequencing in a study of blood T cell repertoires in COVID-19. This clone has a handful of counts. Generated by immunoSEQ multiplex PCR, the TCRdb table keeps only in-frame clones and is missing some. The profile shows approximately 260,000 clones, about four fifths of them singletons. The CDR3 consists of 14 residues. From germline, CDR1 is LNHDA and CDR2 SQIVND (reference sequence). V lost 6 bases to trimming and J lost 4 bases; unmatched junction nucleotides: 5. The clonotype originates from a woman of 80 years or more with acute or convalescent COVID-19. Sequenced sample: peripheral blood. V gene TRBV19 combines with J gene TRBJ1-1, with TRBD1 matching 10 bases. CDR3: CASSDRGQGTEAFF. The CDR3 region has the DNA TGTGCCAGTAGCGACAGGGGGCAGGGCACTGAAGCTTTCTTT. Full variable domain (outside the CDR3, taken from reference TRBV19 and TRBJ1-1): DGGITQSPKYLFRKEGQNVTLSCEQNLNHDAMYWYRQDPGQGLRLIYYSQIVNDFQKGDIAEGYSVSREKKESFPLTVTSAQKNPTAFYLCASSDRGQGTEAFFGQGTRLTVV.